This TCR beta chain was recorded in a study of regulatory T cells in long-lasting Graves disease. The time point denotes: newly diagnosed GD, antithyroid drugs for less than 3 months. PBMC RNA was the source of the TCR library. This clonotype was counted between two and nine times. The junction and the germline gene differ at one end; a read error may be behind it. Through Arm-PCR of CDR3 regions and iRepertoire HTBI primers, TCR beta libraries were built. Via MiXCR, TCRdb re-called the multiplex PCR reads, giving one row per CDR3 protein. The sample records some 490,000 distinct CDR3 sequences, more than 10% being singletons. This CDR3 contains 16 residues. The V gene's germline CDR1 is SGHVS and CDR2 FQNEAQ. These data were also reused for a study on T cells in Graves' hyperthyroidism and ophthalmopathy.

Source: peripheral blood mononuclear cells (PBMCs), taken at new diagnosis, from a patient treated with antithyroid drugs. This TCR came from a woman in her twenties or thirties with Graves disease. The chain joins TRBV7-8 to TRBJ2-5; D may match TRBD1 or TRBD2 (5 bases each). The CDR3 DNA reads as TGTGCCAGCAGCTTAGTAATTAGAGGGGCTGGAGAGACCCGGTACTTC. It encodes CASSLVIRGAGETRYF.